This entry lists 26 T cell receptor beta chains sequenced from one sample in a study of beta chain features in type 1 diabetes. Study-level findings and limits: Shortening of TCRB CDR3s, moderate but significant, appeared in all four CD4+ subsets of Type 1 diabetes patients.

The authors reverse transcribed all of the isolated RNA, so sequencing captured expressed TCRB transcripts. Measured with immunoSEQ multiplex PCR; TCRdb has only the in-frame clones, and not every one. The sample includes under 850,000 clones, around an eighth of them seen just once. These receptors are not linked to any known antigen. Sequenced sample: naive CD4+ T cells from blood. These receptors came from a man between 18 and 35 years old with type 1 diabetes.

CDR3 residues: CASCRQETGVYEQYF. CDR3 DNA sequence: TGTGCCAGCTGTCGGCAGGAGACAGGAGTTTACGAGCAGTACTTC. The V call is TRBV2, the J call TRBJ2-7; D is possibly TRBD1 (6 bases). V was cut by 8 bases and J by 4 bases, with 21 bases left in between. The CDR3 runs to 15 residues. Germline CDR1 and CDR2: SNHLY and FYNNEI.

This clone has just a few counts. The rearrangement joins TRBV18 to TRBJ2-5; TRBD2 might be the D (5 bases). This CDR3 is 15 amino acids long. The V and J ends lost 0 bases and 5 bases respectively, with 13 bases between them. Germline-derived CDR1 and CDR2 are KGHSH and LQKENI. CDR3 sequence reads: CASSPPGIGGETQYF. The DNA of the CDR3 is TGTGCCAGCTCACCACCCGGAATTGGCGGGGAGACCCAGTACTTC.

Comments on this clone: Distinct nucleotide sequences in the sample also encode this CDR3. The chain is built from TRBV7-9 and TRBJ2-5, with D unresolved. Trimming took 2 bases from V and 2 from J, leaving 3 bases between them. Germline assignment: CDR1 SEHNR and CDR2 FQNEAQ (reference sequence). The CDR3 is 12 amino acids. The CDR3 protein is CASSLNQETQYF. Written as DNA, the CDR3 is TGTGCCAGCAGCTTAAATCAAGAGACCCAGTACTTC. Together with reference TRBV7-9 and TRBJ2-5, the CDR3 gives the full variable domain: DTGVSQNPRHKITKRGQNVTFRCDPISEHNRLYWYRQTLGQGPEFLTYFQNEAQLEKSRLLSDRFSAERPKGSFSTLEIQRTEQGDSAMYLCASSLNQETQYFGPGTRLLVL.

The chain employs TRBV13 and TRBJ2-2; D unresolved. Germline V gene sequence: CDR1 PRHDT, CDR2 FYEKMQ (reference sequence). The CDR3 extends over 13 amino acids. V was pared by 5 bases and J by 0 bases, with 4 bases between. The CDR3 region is CASSPANTGELFF. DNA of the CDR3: TGTGCCAGCAGCCCTGCGAACACCGGGGAGCTGTTTTTT.

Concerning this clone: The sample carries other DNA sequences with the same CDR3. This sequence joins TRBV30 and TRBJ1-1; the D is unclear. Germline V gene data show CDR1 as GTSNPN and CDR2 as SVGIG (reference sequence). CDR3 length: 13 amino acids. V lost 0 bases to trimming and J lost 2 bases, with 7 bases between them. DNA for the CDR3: TGTGCCTGGAGTGTCAGTCTAAACACTGAAGCTTTCTTT. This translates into CAWSVSLNTEAFF.

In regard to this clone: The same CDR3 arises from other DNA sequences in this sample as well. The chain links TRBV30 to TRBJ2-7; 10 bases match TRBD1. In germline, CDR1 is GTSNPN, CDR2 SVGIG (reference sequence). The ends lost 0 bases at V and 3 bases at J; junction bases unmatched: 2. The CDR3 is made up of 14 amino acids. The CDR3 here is CAWSVGTGVYEQYF. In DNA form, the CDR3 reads TGTGCCTGGAGTGTAGGGACAGGGGTCTACGAGCAGTACTTC.

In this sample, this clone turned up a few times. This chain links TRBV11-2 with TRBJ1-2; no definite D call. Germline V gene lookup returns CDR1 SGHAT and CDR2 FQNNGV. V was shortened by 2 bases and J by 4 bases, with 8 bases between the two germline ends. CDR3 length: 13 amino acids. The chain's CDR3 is CASSLPFRYGYTF. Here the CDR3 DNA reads TGTGCCAGCAGCTTACCCTTCCGCTATGGCTACACCTTC.

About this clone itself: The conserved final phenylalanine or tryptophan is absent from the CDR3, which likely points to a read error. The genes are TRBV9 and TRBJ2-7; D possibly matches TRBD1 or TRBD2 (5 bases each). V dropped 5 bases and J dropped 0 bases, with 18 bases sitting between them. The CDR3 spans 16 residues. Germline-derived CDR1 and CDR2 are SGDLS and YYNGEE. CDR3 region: CASSVAGDPVSYEQYS. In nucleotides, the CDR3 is TGTGCCAGCAGTGTCGCTGGGGACCCCGTCTCCTACGAGCAGTACTCC.

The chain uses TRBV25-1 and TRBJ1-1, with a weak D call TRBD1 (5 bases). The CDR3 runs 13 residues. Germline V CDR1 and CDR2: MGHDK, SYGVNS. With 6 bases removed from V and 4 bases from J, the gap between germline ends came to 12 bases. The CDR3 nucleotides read TGTGCCAGCAGCCTTGCAGGGTCCACTGAAGCTTTCTTT. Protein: CASSLAGSTEAFF.

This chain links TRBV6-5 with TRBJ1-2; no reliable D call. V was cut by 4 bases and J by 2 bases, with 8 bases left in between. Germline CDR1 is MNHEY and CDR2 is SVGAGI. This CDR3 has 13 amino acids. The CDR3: CASSFQENYGYTF. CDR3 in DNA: TGTGCCAGCAGTTTCCAAGAGAACTATGGCTACACCTTC.

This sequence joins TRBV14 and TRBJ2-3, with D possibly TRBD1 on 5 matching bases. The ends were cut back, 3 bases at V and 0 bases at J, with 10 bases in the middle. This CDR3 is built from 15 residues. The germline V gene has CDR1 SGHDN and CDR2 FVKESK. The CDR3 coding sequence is TGTGCCAGCAGCCATGGTGGGGCTAGCACAGATACGCAGTATTTT. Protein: CASSHGGASTDTQYF.

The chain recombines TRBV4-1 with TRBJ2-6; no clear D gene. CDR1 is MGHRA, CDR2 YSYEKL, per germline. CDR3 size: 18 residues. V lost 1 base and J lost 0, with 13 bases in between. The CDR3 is CASSQGPFRSSGANVLTF. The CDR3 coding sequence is TGCGCCAGCAGCCAAGGCCCTTTCAGGAGCTCTGGGGCCAACGTCCTGACTTTC.

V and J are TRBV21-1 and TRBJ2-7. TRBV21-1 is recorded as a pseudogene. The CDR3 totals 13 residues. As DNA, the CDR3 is TGTGCCAGCAGCAAAGCTTGGGGCTACGAGCAGTACTTC. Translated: CASSKAWGYEQYF.

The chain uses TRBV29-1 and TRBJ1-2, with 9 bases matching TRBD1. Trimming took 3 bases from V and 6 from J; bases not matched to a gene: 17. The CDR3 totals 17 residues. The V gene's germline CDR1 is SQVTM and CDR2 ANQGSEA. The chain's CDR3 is CSVDGTGTGLGLHGYTF. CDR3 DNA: TGCAGCGTTGATGGGACAGGGACCGGCCTAGGCCTCCATGGCTACACCTTC.

The CDR3 region is CASSDLSGKTEAFF. The CDR3 DNA follows: TGTGCCAGCAGTGATCTATCGGGAAAAACTGAAGCTTTCTTT. The chain carries TRBV6-1 and TRBJ1-1; no definite D call. V lost 3 bases and J 5 bases, leaving 13 bases between the germline ends. CDR3 length equals 14 residues. CDR1 and CDR2 (germline): MNHNS, SASEGT.

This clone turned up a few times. CDR3 nucleotide sequence: TGCAGTGCTGCGGGGGTCTTGGAAGCTTTCTTT. Protein sequence: CSAAGVLEAFF. The chain employs TRBV20-1 and TRBJ1-1; possible D gene TRBD1, 5 bases. Trimming left V 5 bases short and J 8 bases short, with 12 bases between. This CDR3 comprises 11 residues. Germline V gene lookup returns CDR1 DFQATT and CDR2 SNEGSKA (reference sequence).

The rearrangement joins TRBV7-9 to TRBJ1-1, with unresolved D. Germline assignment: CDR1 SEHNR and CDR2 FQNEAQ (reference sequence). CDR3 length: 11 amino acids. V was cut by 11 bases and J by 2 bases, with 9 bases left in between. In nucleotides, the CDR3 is TGTGCCGAAGCCGTTAACACTGAAGCTTTCTTT. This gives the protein CAEAVNTEAFF.

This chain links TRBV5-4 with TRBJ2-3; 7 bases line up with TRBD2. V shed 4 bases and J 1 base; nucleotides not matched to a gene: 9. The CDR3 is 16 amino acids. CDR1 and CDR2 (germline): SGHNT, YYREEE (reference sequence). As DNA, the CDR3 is TGTGCCAGCAGCCCGGGAGGACTGGGTGGCACAGATACGCAGTATTTT. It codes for CASSPGGLGGTDTQYF. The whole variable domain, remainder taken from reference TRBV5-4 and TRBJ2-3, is ETGVTQSPTHLIKTRGQQVTLRCSSQSGHNTVSWYQQALGQGPQFIFQYYREEENGRGNFPPRFSGLQFPNYSSELNVNALELDDSALYLCASSPGGLGGTDTQYFGPGTRLTVL.

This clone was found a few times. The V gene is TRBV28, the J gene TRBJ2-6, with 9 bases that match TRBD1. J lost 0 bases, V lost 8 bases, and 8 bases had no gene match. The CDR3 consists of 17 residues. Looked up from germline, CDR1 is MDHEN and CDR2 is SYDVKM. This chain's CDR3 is CASGSGQGLSGANVLTF. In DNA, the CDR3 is TGTGCCAGCGGATCGGGACAGGGACTCTCTGGGGCCAACGTCCTGACTTTC.

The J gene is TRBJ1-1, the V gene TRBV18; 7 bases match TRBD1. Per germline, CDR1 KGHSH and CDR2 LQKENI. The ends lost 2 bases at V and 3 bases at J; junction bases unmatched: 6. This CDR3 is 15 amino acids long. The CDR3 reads CASSPFLDRDTEAFF. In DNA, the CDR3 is TGTGCCAGCTCACCATTCCTCGACAGGGACACTGAAGCTTTCTTT.

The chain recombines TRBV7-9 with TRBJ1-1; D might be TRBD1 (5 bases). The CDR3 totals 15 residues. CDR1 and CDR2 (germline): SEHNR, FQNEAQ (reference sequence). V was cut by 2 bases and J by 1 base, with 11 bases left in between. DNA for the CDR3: TGTGCCAGCAGCTTACTCGGGGCAGAGAACACTGAAGCTTTCTTT. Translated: CASSLLGAENTEAFF.

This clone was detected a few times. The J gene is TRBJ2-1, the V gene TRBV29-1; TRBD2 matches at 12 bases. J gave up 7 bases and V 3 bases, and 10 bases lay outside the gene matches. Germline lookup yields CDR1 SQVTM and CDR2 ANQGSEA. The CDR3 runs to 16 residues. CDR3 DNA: TGCAGCGTTGATCCCACTAGCGGGGGGTCGGGAAATGAGCAGTTCTTC. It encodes CSVDPTSGGSGNEQFF.

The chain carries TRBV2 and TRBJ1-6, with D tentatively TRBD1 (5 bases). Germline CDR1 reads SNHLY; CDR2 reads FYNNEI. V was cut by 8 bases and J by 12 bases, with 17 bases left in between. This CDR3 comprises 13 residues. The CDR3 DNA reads TGTGCCAGCGTTGGCCCGGGGGATCAACCCCTCCACTTT. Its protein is CASVGPGDQPLHF.

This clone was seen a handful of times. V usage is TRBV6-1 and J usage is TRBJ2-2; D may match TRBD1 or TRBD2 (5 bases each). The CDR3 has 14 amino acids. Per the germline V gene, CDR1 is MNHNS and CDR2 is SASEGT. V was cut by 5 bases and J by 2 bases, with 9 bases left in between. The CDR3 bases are TGTGCCAGCAGTCCGGGGCCAAACACCGGGGAGCTGTTTTTT. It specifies CASSPGPNTGELFF.

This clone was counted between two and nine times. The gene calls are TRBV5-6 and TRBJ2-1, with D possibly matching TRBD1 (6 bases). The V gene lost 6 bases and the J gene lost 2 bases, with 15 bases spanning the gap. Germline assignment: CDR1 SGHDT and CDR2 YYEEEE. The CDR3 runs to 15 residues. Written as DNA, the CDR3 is TGTGCCAGCATAGAGGGGGTTACAACCTACAATGAGCAGTTCTTC. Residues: CASIEGVTTYNEQFF.

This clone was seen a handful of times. The CDR3 coding sequence is TGTGCCAGCAGCGTAGAGAGGGAAAGTAATTCACCCCTCCACTTT. Protein sequence: CASSVERESNSPLHF. V usage is TRBV9 and J usage is TRBJ1-6; D gene unclear. Between the trimmed V and J ends, which lost 0 bases and 6 bases, there was a span of 10 bases. The CDR3 spans 15 residues. Per the germline V gene, CDR1 is SGDLS and CDR2 is YYNGEE.